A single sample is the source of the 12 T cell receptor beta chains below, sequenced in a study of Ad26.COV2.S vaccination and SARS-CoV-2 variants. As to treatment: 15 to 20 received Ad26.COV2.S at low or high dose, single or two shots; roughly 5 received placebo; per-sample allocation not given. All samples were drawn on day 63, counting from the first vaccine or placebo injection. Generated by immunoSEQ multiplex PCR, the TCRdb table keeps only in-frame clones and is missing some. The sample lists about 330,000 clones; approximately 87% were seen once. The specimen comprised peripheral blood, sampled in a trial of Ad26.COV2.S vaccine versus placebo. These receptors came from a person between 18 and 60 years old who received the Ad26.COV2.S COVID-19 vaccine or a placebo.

DNA of the CDR3: TGTGCCAGCAGCCAGGGCATCTCTGGGGCCAACGTCCTGACTTTC. It translates to CASSQGISGANVLTF. The J gene is TRBJ2-6, the V gene TRBV4-2; D is unclear. Germline V CDR1 and CDR2: LGHNA, YNFKEQ. Trimming removed 3 bases at V and 0 bases at J, with 6 bases between. The CDR3 runs 15 residues.

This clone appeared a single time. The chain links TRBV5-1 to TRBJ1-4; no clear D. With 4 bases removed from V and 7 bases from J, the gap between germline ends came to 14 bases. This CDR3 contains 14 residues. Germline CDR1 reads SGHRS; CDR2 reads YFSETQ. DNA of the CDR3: TGCGCCAGCAGCGAGGGAGGAAGTGGTGAAAAACTGTTTTTT. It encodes CASSEGGSGEKLFF.

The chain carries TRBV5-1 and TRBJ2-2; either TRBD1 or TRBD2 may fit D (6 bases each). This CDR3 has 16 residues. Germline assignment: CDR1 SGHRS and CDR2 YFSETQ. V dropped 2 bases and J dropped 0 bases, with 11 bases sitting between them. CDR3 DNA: TGCGCCAGCAGCTTTGGAAGGGGGGCGAACACCGGGGAGCTGTTTTTT. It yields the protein CASSFGRGANTGELFF.

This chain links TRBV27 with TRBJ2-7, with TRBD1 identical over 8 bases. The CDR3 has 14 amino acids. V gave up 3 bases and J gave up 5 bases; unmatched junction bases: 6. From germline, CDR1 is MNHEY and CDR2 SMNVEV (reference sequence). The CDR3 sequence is CASSLDRAFNEQYV. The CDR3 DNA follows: TGTGCCAGCAGTTTGGACAGGGCCTTTAACGAGCAGTACGTC.

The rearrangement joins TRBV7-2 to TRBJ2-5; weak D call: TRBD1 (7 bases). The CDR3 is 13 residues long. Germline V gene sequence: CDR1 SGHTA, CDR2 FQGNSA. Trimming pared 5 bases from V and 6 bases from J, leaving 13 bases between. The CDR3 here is CASSPQGGQTQYF. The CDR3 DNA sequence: TGTGCCAGCAGCCCTCAGGGGGGACAGACCCAGTACTTC.

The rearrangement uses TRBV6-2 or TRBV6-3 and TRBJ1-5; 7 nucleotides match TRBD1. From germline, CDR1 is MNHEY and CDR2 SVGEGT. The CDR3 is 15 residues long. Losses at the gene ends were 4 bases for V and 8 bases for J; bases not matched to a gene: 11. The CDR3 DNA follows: TGTGCCAGCAGTTCCACGACAGGGCCCGGGGAGCCCCAGCATTTT. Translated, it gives CASSSTTGPGEPQHF.

CDR3 DNA: TGTGCCAGCAGTACGCGGTCTGGGGCCAACGTCCTGACTTTC. Translation: CASSTRSGANVLTF. This chain connects TRBV3-1 (or the pseudogene TRBV3-2) to TRBJ2-6; D unresolved. CDR1 LGHDT and CDR2 YNNKEL come from the germline V gene (reference sequence). V was cut by 6 bases and J by 1 base, with 7 bases left in between. This CDR3 region has 14 residues.

Here the CDR3 DNA reads TGTGCCAGCGGCCAGGGGTCTGGTGATGAGCAGTTCTTC. Its translation is CASGQGSGDEQFF. The gene calls are TRBV25-1 and TRBJ2-1; a weak D match, TRBD1 (6 bases). V was clipped by 8 bases and J by 8 bases, with 16 bases between them. Germline lookup yields CDR1 MGHDK and CDR2 SYGVNS. The length of the CDR3 is 13 residues.

The CDR3 protein is CASSPATRVYNEQFF. CDR3 nucleotide sequence: TGTGCCAGCAGCCCGGCTACTAGAGTCTACAATGAGCAGTTCTTC. V usage is TRBV7-2 and J usage is TRBJ2-1, with a weak D call TRBD2 (5 bases). The CDR3 runs to 15 residues. V lost 5 bases, J lost 3 bases, and 14 bases lay in between. Germline V CDR1 and CDR2: SGHTA, FQGNSA.

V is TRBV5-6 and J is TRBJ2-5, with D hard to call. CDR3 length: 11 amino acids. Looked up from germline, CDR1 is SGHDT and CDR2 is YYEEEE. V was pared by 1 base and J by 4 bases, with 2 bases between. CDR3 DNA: TGTGCCAGCAGCTTGATAGAGACCCAGTACTTC. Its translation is CASSLIETQYF.

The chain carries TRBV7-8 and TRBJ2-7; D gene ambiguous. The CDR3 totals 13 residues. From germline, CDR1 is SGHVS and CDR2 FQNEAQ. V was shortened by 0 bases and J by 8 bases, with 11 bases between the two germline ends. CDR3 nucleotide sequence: TGTGCCAGCAGCTTAGCAAGCGATAACCAGCAGTACGTC. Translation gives CASSLASDNQQYV.

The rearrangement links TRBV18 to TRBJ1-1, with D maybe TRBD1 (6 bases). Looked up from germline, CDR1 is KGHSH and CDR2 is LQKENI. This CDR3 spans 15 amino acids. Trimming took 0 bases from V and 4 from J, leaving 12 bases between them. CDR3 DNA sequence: TGTGCCAGCTCACCACCCAGGGGAGGAGGCACTGAAGCTTTCTTT. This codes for CASSPPRGGGTEAFF.